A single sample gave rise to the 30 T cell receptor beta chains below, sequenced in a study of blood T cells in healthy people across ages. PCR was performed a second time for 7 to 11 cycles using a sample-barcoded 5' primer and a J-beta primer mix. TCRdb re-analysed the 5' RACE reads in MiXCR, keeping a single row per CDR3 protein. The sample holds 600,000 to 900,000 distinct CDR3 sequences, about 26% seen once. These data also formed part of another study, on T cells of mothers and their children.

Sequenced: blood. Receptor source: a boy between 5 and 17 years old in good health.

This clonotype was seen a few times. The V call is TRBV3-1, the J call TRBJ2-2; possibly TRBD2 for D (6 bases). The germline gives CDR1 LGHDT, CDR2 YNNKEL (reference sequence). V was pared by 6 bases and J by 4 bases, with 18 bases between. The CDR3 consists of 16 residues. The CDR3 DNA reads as TGTGCCAGCAGTACTGGGGGGAAAGAGGTCACCGGGGAGCTGTTTTTT. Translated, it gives CASSTGGKEVTGELFF. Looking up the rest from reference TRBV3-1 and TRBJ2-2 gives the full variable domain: DTAVSQTPKYLVTQMGNDKSIKCEQNLGHDTMYWYKQDSKKFLKIMFSYNNKELIINETVPNRFSPKSPDKAHLNLHINSLELGDSAVYFCASSTGGKEVTGELFFGEGSRLTVL.

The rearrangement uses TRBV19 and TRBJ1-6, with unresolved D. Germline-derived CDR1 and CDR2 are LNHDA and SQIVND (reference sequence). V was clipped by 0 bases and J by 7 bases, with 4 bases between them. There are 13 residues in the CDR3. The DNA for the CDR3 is TGTGCCAGTAGTATAGACGAGAATTCACCCCTCCACTTT. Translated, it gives CASSIDENSPLHF.

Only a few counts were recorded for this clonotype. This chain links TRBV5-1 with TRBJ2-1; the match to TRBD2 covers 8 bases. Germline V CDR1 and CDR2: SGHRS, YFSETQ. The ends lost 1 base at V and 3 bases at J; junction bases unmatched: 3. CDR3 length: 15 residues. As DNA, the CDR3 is TGCGCCAGCAGCTTGCCGGGGGGGAACTACAATGAGCAGTTCTTC. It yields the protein CASSLPGGNYNEQFF.

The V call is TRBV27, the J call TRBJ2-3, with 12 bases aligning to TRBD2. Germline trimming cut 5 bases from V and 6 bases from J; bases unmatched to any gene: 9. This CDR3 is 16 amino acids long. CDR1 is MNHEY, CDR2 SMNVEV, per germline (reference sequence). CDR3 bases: TGTGCCAGCAGTCCCCTCGGGACTAGCGGGTTGGATACGCAGTATTTT. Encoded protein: CASSPLGTSGLDTQYF.

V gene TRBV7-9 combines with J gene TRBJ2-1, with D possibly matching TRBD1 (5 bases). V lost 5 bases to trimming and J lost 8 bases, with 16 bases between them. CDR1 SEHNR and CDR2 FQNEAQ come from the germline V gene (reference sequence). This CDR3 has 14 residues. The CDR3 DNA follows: TGTGCCAGCAGCAAAAGACAGAACCGAGATGAGCAGTTCTTC. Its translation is CASSKRQNRDEQFF. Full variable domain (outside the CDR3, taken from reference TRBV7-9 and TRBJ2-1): DTGVSQNPRHKITKRGQNVTFRCDPISEHNRLYWYRQTLGQGPEFLTYFQNEAQLEKSRLLSDRFSAERPKGSFSTLEIQRTEQGDSAMYLCASSKRQNRDEQFFGPGTRLTVL.

The CDR3 here is CSVGTGATRYNEQFF. For the CDR3, the DNA is TGCAGCGTTGGAACAGGGGCTACCCGCTACAATGAGCAGTTCTTC. This rearrangement joins TRBV29-1 to TRBJ2-1, with 7 bases matching TRBD1. V shed 4 bases, J shed 3 bases, and the junction held 9 bases outside the gene matches. Germline V gives CDR1 SQVTM, CDR2 ANQGSEA. The length of the CDR3 is 15 residues.

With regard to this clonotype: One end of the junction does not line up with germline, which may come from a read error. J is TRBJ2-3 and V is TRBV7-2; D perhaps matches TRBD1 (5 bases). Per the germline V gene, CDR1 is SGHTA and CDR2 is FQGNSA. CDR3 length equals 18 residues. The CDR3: CAGSPTPLQGPGTDTQYF. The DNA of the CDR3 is TGTGCCGGCAGCCCAACTCCTCTTCAGGGCCCCGGCACAGATACGCAGTATTTT.

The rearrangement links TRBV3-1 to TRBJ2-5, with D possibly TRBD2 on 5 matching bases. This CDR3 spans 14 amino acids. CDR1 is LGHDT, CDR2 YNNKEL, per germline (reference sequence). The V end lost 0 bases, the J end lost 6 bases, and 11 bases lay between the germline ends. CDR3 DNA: TGTGCCAGCAGCCAAGAAAGCCTAGCTAAGACCCAGTACTTC. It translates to CASSQESLAKTQYF.

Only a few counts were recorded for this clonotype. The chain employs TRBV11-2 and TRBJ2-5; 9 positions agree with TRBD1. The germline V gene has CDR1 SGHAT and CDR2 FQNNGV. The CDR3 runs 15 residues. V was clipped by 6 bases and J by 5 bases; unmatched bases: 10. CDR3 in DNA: TGTGCCAGCAGTCATTCCGGGACAGGGCTGGAGACCCAGTACTTC. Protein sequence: CASSHSGTGLETQYF. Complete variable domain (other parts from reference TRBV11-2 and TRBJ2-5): EAGVAQSPRYKIIEKRQSVAFWCNPISGHATLYWYQQILGQGPKLLIQFQNNGVVDDSQLPKDRFSAERLKGVDSTLKIQPAKLEDSAVYLCASSHSGTGLETQYFGPGTRLLVL.

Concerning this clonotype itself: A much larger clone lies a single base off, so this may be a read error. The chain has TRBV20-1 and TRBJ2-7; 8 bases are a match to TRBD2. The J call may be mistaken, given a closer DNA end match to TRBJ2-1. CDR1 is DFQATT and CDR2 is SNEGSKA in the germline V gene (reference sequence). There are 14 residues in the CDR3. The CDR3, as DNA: TGCAGTGCGAACCTAGCGGGTCACCACAATGAGCAGTTCTTC. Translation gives CSANLAGHHNEQFF.

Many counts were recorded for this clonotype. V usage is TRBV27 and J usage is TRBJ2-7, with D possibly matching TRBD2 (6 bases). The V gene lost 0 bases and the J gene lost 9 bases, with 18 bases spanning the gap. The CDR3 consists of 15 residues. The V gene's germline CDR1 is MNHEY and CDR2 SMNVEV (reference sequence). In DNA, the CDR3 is TGTGCCAGCAGTTTATCGGTGACCCTTGGGGAGGTGCAGTACTTC. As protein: CASSLSVTLGEVQYF.

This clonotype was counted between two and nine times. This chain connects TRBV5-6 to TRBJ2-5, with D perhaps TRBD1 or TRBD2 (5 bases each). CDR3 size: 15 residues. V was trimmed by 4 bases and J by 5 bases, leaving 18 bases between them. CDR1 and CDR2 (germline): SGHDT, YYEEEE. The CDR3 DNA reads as TGTGCCAGCAGCGCGCCCCGGGGCAGGGCCGAGACCCAGTACTTC. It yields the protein CASSAPRGRAETQYF. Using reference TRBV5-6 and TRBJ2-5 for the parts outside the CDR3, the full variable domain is DAGVTQSPTHLIKTRGQQVTLRCSPKSGHDTVSWYQQALGQGPQFIFQYYEEEERQRGNFPDRFSGHQFPNYSSELNVNALLLGDSALYLCASSAPRGRAETQYFGPGTRLLVL.

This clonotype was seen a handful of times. The CDR3 loop is CASSRAAYNEQFF. CDR3 coding DNA: TGTGCCAGCTCCCGGGCAGCCTACAATGAGCAGTTCTTC. This chain joins TRBV18 and TRBJ2-5; unclear D gene. The J call may be in error: the DNA end matches TRBJ2-1 better. CDR1 KGHSH and CDR2 LQKENI come from the germline V gene. The CDR3 consists of 13 residues.

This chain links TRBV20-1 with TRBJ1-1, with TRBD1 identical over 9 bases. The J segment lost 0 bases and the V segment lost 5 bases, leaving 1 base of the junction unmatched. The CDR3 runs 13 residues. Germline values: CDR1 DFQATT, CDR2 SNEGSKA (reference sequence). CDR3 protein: CSARDRVNTEAFF. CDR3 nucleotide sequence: TGCAGTGCTCGGGACAGGGTGAACACTGAAGCTTTCTTT.

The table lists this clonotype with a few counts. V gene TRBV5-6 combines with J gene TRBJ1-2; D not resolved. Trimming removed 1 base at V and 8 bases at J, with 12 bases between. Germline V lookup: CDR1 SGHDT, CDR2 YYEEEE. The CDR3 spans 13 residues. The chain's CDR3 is CASSLSAKTGYTF. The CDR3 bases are TGTGCCAGCAGCTTGTCGGCGAAAACGGGCTACACCTTC.

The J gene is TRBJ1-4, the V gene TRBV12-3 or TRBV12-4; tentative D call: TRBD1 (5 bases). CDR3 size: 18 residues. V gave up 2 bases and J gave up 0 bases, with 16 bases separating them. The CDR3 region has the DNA TGTGCCAGCAGTTTAAGGGCAGGGTATGGGGCAACTAATGAAAAACTGTTTTTT. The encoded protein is CASSLRAGYGATNEKLFF.

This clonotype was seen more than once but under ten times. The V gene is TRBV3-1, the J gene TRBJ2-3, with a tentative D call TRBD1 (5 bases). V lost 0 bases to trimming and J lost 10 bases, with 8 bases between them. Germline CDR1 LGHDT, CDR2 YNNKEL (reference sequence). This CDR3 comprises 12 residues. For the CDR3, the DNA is TGTGCCAGCAGCCAAGACCAGGGTCCGCAGTATTTT. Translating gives CASSQDQGPQYF.

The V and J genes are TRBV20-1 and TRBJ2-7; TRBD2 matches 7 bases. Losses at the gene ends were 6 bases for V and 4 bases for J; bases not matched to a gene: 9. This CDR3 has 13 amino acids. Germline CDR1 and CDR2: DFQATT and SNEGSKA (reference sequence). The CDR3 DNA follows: TGCAGTGCCATCGTGGGGGGGTCGTACGAGCAGTACTTC. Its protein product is CSAIVGGSYEQYF.

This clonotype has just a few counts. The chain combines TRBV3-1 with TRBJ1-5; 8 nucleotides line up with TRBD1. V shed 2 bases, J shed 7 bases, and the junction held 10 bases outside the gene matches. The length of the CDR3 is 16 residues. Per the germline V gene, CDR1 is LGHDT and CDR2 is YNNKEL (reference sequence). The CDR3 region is CASSQPMDRVWQPQHF. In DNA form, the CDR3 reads TGTGCCAGCAGCCAACCCATGGACAGGGTATGGCAGCCCCAGCATTTT.

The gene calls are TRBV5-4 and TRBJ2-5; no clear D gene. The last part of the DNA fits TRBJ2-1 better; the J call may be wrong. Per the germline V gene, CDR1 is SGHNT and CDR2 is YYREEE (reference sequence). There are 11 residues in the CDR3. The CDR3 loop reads CASRTNNEQFF. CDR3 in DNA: TGTGCCAGCAGAACTAATAATGAGCAGTTCTTC.

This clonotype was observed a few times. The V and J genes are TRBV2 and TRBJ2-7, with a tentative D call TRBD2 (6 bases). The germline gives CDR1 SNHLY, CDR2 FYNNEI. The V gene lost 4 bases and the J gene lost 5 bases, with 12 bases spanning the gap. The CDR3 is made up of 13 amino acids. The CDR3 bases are TGTGCCAGCAGTGGACGCTGGGAGGACGAGCAGTACTTC. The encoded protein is CASSGRWEDEQYF.

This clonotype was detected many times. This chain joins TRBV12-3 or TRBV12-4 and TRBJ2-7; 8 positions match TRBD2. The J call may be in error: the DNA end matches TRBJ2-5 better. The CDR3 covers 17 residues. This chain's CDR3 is CASSPRAGLEKRETQYF. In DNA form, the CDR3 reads TGTGCCAGCAGTCCAAGGGCGGGACTAGAGAAACGGGAGACCCAGTACTTC.

CDR3 protein: CASSFRGLAGSTDTQYF. DNA for the CDR3: TGTGCCAGCAGTTTTCGGGGACTAGCGGGAAGCACAGATACGCAGTATTTT. The chain is built from TRBV27 and TRBJ2-3; TRBD2 agrees at 13 bases. With 3 bases clipped from V and 0 bases from J, the junction kept 3 bases outside the gene matches. The length of the CDR3 is 17 residues. Germline V gene data show CDR1 as MNHEY and CDR2 as SMNVEV (reference sequence).

In nucleotides, the CDR3 is TGCGCCAGCAGCTTTCCTGAGGGAAGGGAGCAGTTCTTC. Encoded protein: CASSFPEGREQFF. The chain is built from TRBV5-1 and TRBJ2-5, with a possible D match to TRBD2 (5 bases). The DNA end is more similar to TRBJ2-1, so the J call may be wrong. Germline V gives CDR1 SGHRS, CDR2 YFSETQ. The CDR3 runs 13 residues.

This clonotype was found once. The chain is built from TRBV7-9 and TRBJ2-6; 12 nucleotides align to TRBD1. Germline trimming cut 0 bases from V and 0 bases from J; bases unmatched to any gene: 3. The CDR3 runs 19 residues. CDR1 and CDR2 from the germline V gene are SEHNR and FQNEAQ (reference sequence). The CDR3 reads CASSLAGQGAFSGANVLTF. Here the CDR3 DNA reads TGTGCCAGCAGCTTAGCGGGACAGGGGGCTTTCTCTGGGGCCAACGTCCTGACTTTC.

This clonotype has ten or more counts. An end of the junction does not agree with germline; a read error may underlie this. The CDR3 is CASSPGRLQETQYF. In nucleotides, the CDR3 is TGTGCCAGCTCACCGGGACGATTGCAAGAGACCCAGTACTTC. The V and J genes are TRBV10-1 and TRBJ2-5; D tentatively fits TRBD1 or TRBD2 (5 bases each). CDR3 length: 14 amino acids. CDR1 is WNHNN, CDR2 SYGVQD, per germline (reference sequence).

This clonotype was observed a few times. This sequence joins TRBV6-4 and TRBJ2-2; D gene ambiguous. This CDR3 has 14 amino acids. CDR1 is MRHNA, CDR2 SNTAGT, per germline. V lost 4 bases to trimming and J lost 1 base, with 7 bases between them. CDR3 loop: CASSVLQNTGELFF. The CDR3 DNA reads TGTGCCAGCAGTGTGTTGCAGAACACCGGGGAGCTGTTTTTT.

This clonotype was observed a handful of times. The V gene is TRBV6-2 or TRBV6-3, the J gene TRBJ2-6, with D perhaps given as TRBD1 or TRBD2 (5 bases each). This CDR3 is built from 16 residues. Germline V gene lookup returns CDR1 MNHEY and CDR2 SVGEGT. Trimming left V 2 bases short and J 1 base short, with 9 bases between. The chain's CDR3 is CASSYAGASGANVLTF. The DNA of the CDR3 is TGTGCCAGCAGTTACGCCGGGGCATCTGGGGCCAACGTCCTGACTTTC.

This chain's CDR3 is CASSQGGAGGNQPQHF. The CDR3 region has the DNA TGTGCCAGCAGCCAAGGAGGGGCCGGGGGCAATCAGCCCCAGCATTTT. This chain links TRBV3-1 with TRBJ1-5, with a weak D call TRBD1 (5 bases). The CDR3 runs to 16 residues. Germline V gene sequence: CDR1 LGHDT, CDR2 YNNKEL (reference sequence). V gave up 1 base and J gave up 2 bases, with 12 bases separating them.

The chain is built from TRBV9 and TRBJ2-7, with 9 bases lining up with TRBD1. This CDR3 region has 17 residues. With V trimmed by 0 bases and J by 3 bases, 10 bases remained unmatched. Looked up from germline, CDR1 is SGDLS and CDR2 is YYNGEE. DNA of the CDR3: TGTGCCAGCAGCGTAGGAGTGGGGACAGGGCTTTACTACGAGCAGTACTTC. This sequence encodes CASSVGVGTGLYYEQYF.